This section outlines one TCR beta chain sequence together with its context. The antigen is undetermined. Here immunoSEQ multiplex PCR was the method, and the copy in TCRdb shows in-frame clones only, minus some. The table lists roughly 20,000 clones, over 60% of them singletons. This entry belongs to a study of vaccination effects on CD4 cells after COVID-19. Broader study findings: Infection-derived and vaccine-derived clones contracted markedly late after vaccination.

CDR3 size: 13 residues. The V and J ends lost 4 bases and 8 bases respectively, with 14 bases between them. The V gene's germline CDR1 is LGHDT and CDR2 YNNKEL (reference sequence). Before sequencing, viral peptide pools were used by the ViraFEST assay to expand antigen-specific CD4+ T cells. Culturing for 10 to 11 days preceded CD4+ T cell isolation. Previously uninfected by SARS-CoV-2, the vaccine recipients also showed negative nucleocapsid antibodies. The specimen was CD4+ T cells from PBMCs cultured with HCoV-NL63 spike peptides, collected before COVID-19 vaccination. This receptor was taken from a human donor who received a COVID-19 vaccine. This chain connects TRBV3-1 (or the pseudogene TRBV3-2) to TRBJ1-2; D gene unclear. CDR3 nucleotide sequence: TGTGCCAGCAGCCGAGTCACCTATGGCGGCTACACCTTC. Protein: CASSRVTYGGYTF.